This T cell receptor (beta chain) was recorded in a study of PD-1 blockade in mismatch repair-deficient tumors. Trimming removed 4 bases from V and 1 base from J, with 16 bases in between. CDR3 length equals 16 residues. Per the germline V gene, CDR1 is SGHAT and CDR2 is FQNNGV. Data came from immunoSEQ multiplex PCR; TCRdb stores just in-frame clones and leaves some out. Among 120,000 or so clones listed, 88% were seen once. A few pembrolizumab responders had their TCRs sequenced. This receptor was identified in an adult with mismatch repair-deficient cancer. The chain is built from TRBV11-2 and TRBJ2-5; D tentatively fits TRBD1 or TRBD2 (6 bases each). The specimen comprised peripheral blood, sampled 72 weeks after starting pembrolizumab. The CDR3 coding sequence is TGTGCCAGCAGCTCCGGGTCGGGGGCCCTCCAAGAGACCCAGTACTTC. It is translated as CASSSGSGALQETQYF.